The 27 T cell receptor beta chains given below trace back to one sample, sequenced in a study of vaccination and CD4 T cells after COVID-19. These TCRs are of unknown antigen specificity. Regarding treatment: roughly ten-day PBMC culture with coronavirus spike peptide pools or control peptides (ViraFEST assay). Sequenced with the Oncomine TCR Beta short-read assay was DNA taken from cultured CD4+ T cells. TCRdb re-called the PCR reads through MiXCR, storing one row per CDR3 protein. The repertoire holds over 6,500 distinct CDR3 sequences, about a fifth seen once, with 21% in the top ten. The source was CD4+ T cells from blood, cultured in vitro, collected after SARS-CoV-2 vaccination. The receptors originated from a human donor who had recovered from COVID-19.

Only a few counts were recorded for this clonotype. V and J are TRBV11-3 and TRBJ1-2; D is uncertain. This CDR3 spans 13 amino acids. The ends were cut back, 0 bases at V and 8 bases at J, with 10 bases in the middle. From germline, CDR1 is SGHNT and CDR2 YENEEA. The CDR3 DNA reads TGTGCCAGCAGCTTAGATGTTGGATCAGGCTACACCTTC. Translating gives CASSLDVGSGYTF.

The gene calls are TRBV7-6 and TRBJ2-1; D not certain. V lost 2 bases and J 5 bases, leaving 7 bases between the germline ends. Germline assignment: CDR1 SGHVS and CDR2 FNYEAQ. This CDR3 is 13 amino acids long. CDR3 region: CASSLYADNEQFF. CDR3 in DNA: TGTGCCAGCAGCTTATACGCGGACAATGAGCAGTTCTTC.

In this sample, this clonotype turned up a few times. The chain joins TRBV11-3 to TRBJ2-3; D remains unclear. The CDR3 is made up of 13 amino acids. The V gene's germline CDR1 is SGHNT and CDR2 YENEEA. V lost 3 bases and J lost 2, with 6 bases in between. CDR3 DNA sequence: TGTGCCAGCAGCTTTGACCACACAGATACGCAGTATTTT. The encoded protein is CASSFDHTDTQYF.

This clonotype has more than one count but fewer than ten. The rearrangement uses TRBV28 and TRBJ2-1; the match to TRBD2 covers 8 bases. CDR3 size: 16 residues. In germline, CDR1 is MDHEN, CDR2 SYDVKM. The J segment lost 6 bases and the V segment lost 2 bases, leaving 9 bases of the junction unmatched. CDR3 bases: TGTGCCAGCAGTTTAGCGGGACTTCGGGAGGGCAATGAGCAGTTCTTC. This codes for CASSLAGLREGNEQFF.

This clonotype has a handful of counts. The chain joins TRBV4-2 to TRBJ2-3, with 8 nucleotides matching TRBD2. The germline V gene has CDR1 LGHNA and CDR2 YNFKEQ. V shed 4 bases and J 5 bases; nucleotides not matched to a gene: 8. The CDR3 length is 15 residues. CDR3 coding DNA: TGTGCCAGCAGCCCGGTCGGGGGGGCAGTAGATACGCAGTATTTT. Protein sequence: CASSPVGGAVDTQYF.

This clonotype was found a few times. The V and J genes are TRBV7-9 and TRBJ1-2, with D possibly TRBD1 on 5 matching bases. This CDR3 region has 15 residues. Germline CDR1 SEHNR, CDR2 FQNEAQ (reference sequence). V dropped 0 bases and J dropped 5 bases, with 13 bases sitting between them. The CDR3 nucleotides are TGTGCCAGCAGCTTAGCGGCAGGGAGGGAATATGGCTACACCTTC. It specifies CASSLAAGREYGYTF.

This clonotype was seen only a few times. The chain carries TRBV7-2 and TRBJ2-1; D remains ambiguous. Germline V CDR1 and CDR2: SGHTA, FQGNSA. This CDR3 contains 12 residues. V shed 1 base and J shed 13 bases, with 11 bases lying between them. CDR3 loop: CASSLDNRSQFF. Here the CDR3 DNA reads TGTGCCAGCAGCTTAGACAACCGTTCACAGTTCTTC.

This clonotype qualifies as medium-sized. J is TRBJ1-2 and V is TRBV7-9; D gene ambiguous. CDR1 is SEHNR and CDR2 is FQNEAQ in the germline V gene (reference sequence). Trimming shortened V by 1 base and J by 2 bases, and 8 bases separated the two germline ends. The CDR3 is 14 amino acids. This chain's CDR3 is CASSLVPGNYGYTF. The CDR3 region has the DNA TGTGCCAGCAGCTTAGTTCCGGGGAACTATGGCTACACCTTC.

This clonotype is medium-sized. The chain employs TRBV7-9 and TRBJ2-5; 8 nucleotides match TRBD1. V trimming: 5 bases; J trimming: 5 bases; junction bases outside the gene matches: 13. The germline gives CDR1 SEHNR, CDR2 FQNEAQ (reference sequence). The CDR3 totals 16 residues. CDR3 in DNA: TGTGCCAGCAGCCCTAGGACAGGGTTGGATCCGGAGACCCAGTACTTC. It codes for CASSPRTGLDPETQYF.

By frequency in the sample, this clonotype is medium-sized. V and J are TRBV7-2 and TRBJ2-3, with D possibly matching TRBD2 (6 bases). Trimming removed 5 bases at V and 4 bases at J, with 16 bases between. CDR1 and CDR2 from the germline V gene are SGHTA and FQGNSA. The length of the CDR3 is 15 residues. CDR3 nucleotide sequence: TGTGCCAGCAGCCCCCAGCTAGCGAGTTCAGATACGCAGTATTTT. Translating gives CASSPQLASSDTQYF.

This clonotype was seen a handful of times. The CDR3 protein is CAISETAGVSEQFF. CDR3 nucleotide sequence: TGTGCCATCAGTGAAACTGCGGGAGTCAGTGAGCAGTTCTTC. This chain uses TRBV10-3 with TRBJ2-1; 7 positions match TRBD2. After removal of 3 bases from V and 9 bases from J, the junction contained 8 bases not matched to a gene. The CDR3 is made up of 14 amino acids. The germline CDR1 and CDR2 sequences are ENHRY and SYGVKD.

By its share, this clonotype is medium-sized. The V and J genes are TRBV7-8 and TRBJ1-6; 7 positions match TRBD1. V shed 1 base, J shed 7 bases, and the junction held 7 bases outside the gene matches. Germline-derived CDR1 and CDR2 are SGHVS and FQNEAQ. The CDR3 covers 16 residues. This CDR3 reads CASSLGAGTENSPLHF. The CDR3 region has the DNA TGTGCCAGCAGCTTAGGGGCCGGGACAGAGAATTCACCCCTCCACTTT. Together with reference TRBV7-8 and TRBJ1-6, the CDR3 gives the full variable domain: GAGVSQSPRYKVAKRGQDVALRCDPISGHVSLFWYQQALGQGPEFLTYFQNEAQLDKSGLPSDRFFAERPEGSVSTLKIQRTQQEDSAVYLCASSLGAGTENSPLHFGNGTRLTVT.

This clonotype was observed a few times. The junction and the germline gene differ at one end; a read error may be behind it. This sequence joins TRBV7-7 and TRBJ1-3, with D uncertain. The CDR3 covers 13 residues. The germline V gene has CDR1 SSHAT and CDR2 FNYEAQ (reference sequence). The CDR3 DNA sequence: TGTGCTAGCAGCTTAAGACCCTCGGACACCATATATTTT. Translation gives CASSLRPSDTIYF.

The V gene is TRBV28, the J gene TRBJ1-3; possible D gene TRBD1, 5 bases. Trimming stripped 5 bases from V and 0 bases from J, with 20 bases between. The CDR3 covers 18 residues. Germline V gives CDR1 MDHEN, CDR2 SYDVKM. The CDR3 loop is CASSPPTTGTASGNTIYF. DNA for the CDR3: TGTGCCAGCAGTCCCCCTACCACCGGGACGGCCTCTGGAAACACCATATATTTT.

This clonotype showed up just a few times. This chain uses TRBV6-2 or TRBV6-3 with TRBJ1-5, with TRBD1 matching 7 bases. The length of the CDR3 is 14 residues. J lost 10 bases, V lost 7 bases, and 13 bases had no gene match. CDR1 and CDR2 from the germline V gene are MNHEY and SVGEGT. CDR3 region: CASTHRDSLIPQHF. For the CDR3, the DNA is TGTGCCAGCACTCACCGGGACAGCCTCATCCCCCAGCATTTT.

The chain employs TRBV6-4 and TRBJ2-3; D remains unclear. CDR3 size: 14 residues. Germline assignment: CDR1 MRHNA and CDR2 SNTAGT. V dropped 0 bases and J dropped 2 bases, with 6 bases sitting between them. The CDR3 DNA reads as TGTGCCAGCAGTGACTCGGTCGACACAGATACGCAGTATTTT. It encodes CASSDSVDTDTQYF.

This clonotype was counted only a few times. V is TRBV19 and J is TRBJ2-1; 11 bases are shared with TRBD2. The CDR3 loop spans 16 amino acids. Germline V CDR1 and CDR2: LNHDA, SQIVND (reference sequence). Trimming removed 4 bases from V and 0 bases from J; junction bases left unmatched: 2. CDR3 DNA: TGTGCCAGTAGTACCACTAGCGGGAGCTCCTACAATGAGCAGTTCTTC. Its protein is CASSTTSGSSYNEQFF.

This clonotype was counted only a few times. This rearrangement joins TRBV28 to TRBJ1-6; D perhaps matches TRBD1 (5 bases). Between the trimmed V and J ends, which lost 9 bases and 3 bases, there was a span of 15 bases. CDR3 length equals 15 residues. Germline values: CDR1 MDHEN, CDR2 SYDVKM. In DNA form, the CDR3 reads TGTGCCAGTACATGGGGACGGGTCTATAATTCACCCCTCCACTTT. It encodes CASTWGRVYNSPLHF.

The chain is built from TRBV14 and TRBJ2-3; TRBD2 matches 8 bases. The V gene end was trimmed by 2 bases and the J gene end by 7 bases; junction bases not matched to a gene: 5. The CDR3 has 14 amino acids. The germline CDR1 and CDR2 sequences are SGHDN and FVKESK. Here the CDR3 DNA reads TGTGCCAGCAGCCAAATCGCGGGGGGTTATACGCAGTATTTT. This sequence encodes CASSQIAGGYTQYF. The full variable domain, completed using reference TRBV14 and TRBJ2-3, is EAGVTQFPSHSVIEKGQTVTLRCDPISGHDNLYWYRRVMGKEIKFLLHFVKESKQDESGMPNNRFLAERTGGTYSTLKVQPAELEDSGVYFCASSQIAGGYTQYFGPGTRLTVL.

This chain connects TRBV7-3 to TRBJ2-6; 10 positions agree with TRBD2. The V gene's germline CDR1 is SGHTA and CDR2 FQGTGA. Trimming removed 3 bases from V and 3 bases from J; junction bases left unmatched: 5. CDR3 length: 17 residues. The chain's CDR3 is CASSLGSGGGGANVLTF. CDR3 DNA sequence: TGTGCCAGCAGCTTGGGAAGCGGGGGGGGTGGGGCCAACGTCCTGACTTTC.

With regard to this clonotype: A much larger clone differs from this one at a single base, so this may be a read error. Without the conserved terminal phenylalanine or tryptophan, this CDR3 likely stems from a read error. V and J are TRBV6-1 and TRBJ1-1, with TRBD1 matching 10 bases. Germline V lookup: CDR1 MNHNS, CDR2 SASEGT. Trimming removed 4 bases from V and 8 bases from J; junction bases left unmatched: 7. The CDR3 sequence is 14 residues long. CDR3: CASSGDRGKGEAFL. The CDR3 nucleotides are TGTGCCAGCAGTGGGGACAGGGGTAAAGGAGAAGCTTTCTTG.

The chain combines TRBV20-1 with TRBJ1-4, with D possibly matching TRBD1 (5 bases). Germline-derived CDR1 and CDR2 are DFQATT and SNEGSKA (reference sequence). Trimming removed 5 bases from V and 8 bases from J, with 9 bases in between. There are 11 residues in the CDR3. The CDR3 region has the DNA TGCAGTGCTGCAGGGCGGGAAAAACTGTTTTTT. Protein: CSAAGREKLFF.

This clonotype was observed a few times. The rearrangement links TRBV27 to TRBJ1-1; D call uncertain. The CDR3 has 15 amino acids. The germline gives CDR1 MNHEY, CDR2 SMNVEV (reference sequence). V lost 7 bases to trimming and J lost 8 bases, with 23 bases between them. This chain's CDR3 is CASTPGFGEVGEAFF. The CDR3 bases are TGTGCCAGCACCCCGGGGTTTGGGGAGGTAGGGGAAGCTTTCTTT.

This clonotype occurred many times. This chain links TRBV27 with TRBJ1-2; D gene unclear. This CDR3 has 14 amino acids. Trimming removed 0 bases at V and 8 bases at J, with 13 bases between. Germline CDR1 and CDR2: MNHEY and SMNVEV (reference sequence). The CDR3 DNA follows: TGTGCCAGCAGTTTATCGGGGAGGGTAGAGGGCTACACCTTC. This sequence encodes CASSLSGRVEGYTF.

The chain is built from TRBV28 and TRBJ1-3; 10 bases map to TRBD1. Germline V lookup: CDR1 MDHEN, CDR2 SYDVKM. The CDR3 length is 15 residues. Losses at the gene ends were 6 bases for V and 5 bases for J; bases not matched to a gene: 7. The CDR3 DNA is TGTGCCAGCAGGACAGGGGGCTCGGGGCGAAACACCATATATTTT. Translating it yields CASRTGGSGRNTIYF.

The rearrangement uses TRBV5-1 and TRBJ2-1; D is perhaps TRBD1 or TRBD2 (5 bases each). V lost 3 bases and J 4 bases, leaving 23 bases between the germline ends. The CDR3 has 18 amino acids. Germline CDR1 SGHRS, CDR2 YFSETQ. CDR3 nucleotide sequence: TGCGCCAGCAGCTCTAAGATAGGCAGGGACCGTTGGTACAATGAGCAGTTCTTC. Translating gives CASSSKIGRDRWYNEQFF.

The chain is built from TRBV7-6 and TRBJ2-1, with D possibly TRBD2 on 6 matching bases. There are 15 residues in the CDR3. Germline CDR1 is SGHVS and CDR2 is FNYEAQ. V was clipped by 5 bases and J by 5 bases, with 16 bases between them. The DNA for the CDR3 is TGTGCCAGCAGCACCTCTTCCGGGAGTCACAATGAGCAGTTCTTC. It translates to CASSTSSGSHNEQFF.